These 26 T cell receptor beta chains originate from one sample sequenced in a study of shared clonotypes between healthy human individuals. TCRdb keeps only in-frame clones here, not all; method: immunoSEQ multiplex PCR. The sample carries roughly 640,000 clones, 74% recorded once. The sample taken for sequencing was memory CD4+ T cells sorted from blood. Described subset: CD45RA-negative fraction. These receptor sequences come from a woman aged 25 to 39 in good health.

This rearrangement joins TRBV5-4 to TRBJ2-3; D might be TRBD1 or TRBD2, each matching 6 bases. Germline V gives CDR1 SGHNT, CDR2 YYREEE (reference sequence). The CDR3 totals 14 residues. V lost 4 bases and J 5 bases, leaving 14 bases between the germline ends. The CDR3 loop reads CASSPRGGEDTQYF. Here the CDR3 DNA reads TGTGCCAGCAGCCCCAGGGGAGGTGAAGATACGCAGTATTTT.

This sequence joins TRBV29-1 and TRBJ2-1, with TRBD2 matching over 13 bases. V shed 4 bases and J 9 bases; nucleotides not matched to a gene: 6. Looked up from germline, CDR1 is SQVTM and CDR2 is ANQGSEA. The CDR3 is 14 amino acids. The CDR3 region is CSVGLRLAGGEQFF. As DNA, the CDR3 is TGCAGCGTTGGGTTGCGACTAGCGGGGGGTGAGCAGTTCTTC.

The CDR3 spells CASSQGASGSYEQYF. CDR3 in DNA: TGTGCCAGCAGCCAAGGGGCTAGCGGGAGCTACGAGCAGTACTTC. The rearrangement links TRBV5-8 to TRBJ2-7; 10 nucleotides align to TRBD2. Trimming removed 4 bases from V and 3 bases from J; junction bases left unmatched: 7. The CDR3 is 15 residues long. Germline CDR1 SGHTS, CDR2 YDEGEE.

The chain couples TRBV7-3 to TRBJ2-2; D is unresolved. V shed 5 bases and J shed 1 base, with 14 bases lying between them. CDR1 is SGHTA, CDR2 FQGTGA, per germline. The CDR3 loop spans 16 amino acids. The CDR3 DNA follows: TGTGCCAGCAGCCTACAACCTTATGGGAACACCGGGGAGCTGTTTTTT. Amino acids: CASSLQPYGNTGELFF.

This chain connects TRBV6-6 to TRBJ2-7, with 7 bases matching TRBD1. Germline loops: CDR1 MNHNY, CDR2 SVGAGI (reference sequence). The junction had 5 bases not matched to a gene; V was cut back by 6 bases and J by 0 bases. This CDR3 is 14 amino acids long. The CDR3 nucleotides are TGTGCCAGCAGCCTCGGGACAGACTCCTACGAGCAGTACTTC. It translates to CASSLGTDSYEQYF.

About this clone: The sample contains more than one DNA sequence encoding this CDR3. The chain has TRBV5-1 and TRBJ2-1; 7 bases map to TRBD2. Germline CDR1 is SGHRS and CDR2 is YFSETQ. This CDR3 has 15 residues. J was trimmed by 4 bases and V by 1 base; bases with no gene match: 5. The chain's CDR3 is CASSLSGIGYNEQFF. CDR3 coding DNA: TGCGCCAGCAGCTTGAGCGGGATCGGGTACAATGAGCAGTTCTTC.

The CDR3 DNA follows: TGTGCCAGCAGCATCCTAAAAGACGCCTCCTACGAGCAGTACTTC. Its translation is CASSILKDASYEQYF. This chain links TRBV27 with TRBJ2-7; D is unresolved. This CDR3 contains 15 residues. The V and J ends lost 6 bases and 0 bases respectively, with 15 bases between them. From germline, CDR1 is MNHEY and CDR2 SMNVEV (reference sequence).

For this clone: A much bigger clone sits one base away, suggesting this may be a read error. The V and J genes are TRBV7-8 and TRBJ1-3; D is ambiguous. V was cut by 1 base and J by 3 bases, with 1 base left in between. Per the germline V gene, CDR1 is SGHVS and CDR2 is FQNEAQ. The CDR3 has 12 residues. The chain's CDR3 is CASSLGGNTIYF. CDR3 nucleotide sequence: TGTGCCAGCAGCTTAGGTGGAAACACCATATATTTT.

The rearrangement uses TRBV11-3 and TRBJ2-1; 9 bases fit TRBD1. The trim removed 4 bases at V and 6 bases at J, leaving 4 bases unmatched. Germline V gene sequence: CDR1 SGHNT, CDR2 YENEEA. The CDR3 is 14 amino acids. The CDR3 loop reads CASSSGTGFNEQFF. DNA for the CDR3: TGTGCCAGCAGCTCCGGGACAGGGTTCAATGAGCAGTTCTTC.

This chain links TRBV12-5 with TRBJ2-1, with 11 bases identical to TRBD2. J lost 4 bases, V lost 0 bases, and 11 bases had no gene match. CDR1 and CDR2 (germline): LGHNT, FRNRAP. The CDR3 is made up of 19 amino acids. CDR3 DNA sequence: TGTGCTAGTGGTTTGGTACTCTCTAGCGGGAGGACCTTATACAATGAGCAGTTCTTC. Protein: CASGLVLSSGRTLYNEQFF.

V is TRBV9 and J is TRBJ1-6; 8 positions match TRBD1. V gave up 0 bases and J gave up 6 bases; unmatched junction bases: 11. Germline CDR1 and CDR2: SGDLS and YYNGEE. The CDR3 is made up of 18 amino acids. The CDR3 bases are TGTGCCAGCAGCGTAGCTACAGGGGGGTGGTCGGGTAATTCACCCCTCCACTTT. It specifies CASSVATGGWSGNSPLHF. The complete variable domain, with remaining parts taken from reference TRBV9 and TRBJ1-6, reads DSGVTQTPKHLITATGQRVTLRCSPRSGDLSVYWYQQSLDQGLQFLIQYYNGEERAKGNILERFSAQQFPDLHSELNLSSLELGDSALYFCASSVATGGWSGNSPLHFGNGTRLTVT.

The CDR3 region has the DNA TGTGCTAGTGGTTTGTTTAGCGTAGCCTACAATGAGCAGTTCTTC. This translates into CASGLFSVAYNEQFF. The chain employs TRBV12-5 and TRBJ2-1; D perhaps matches TRBD2 (5 bases). CDR3 length: 15 amino acids. Per germline, CDR1 LGHNT and CDR2 FRNRAP. V was pared by 2 bases and J by 2 bases, with 10 bases between.

The chain employs TRBV5-1 and TRBJ2-6; no definite D call. The CDR3 runs to 15 residues. The germline gives CDR1 SGHRS, CDR2 YFSETQ. Trimming stripped 0 bases from V and 4 bases from J, with 8 bases between. CDR3 amino acids: CASSLDGSGANVLTF. The CDR3 region has the DNA TGCGCCAGCAGCTTGGATGGATCCGGGGCCAACGTCCTGACTTTC.

The chain links TRBV6-5 to TRBJ1-4; D not resolved. From germline, CDR1 is MNHEY and CDR2 SVGAGI. The length of the CDR3 is 10 residues. V was shortened by 9 bases and J by 5 bases, with 4 bases between the two germline ends. The CDR3 reads CARRNEKLFF. The CDR3 DNA sequence: TGTGCCAGAAGGAATGAAAAACTGTTTTTT.

In the case of this clone: This sample also contains other DNA sequences that code for the same CDR3. The chain joins TRBV29-1 to TRBJ1-4; D gene uncertain. The CDR3 is made up of 14 amino acids. Trimming removed 4 bases from V and 0 bases from J, with 9 bases in between. Per the germline V gene, CDR1 is SQVTM and CDR2 is ANQGSEA. CDR3 sequence reads: CSVVGGATNEKLFF. The CDR3 DNA sequence: TGCAGCGTTGTTGGCGGGGCAACTAATGAAAAACTGTTTTTT.

The chain employs TRBV9 and TRBJ2-1, with a tentative D call TRBD1 (6 bases). V was trimmed by 0 bases and J by 6 bases, leaving 13 bases between them. The CDR3 covers 15 residues. Germline CDR1 is SGDLS and CDR2 is YYNGEE. The CDR3 DNA follows: TGTGCCAGCAGCGTAGGCCCAACAGGGAGCAATGAGCAGTTCTTC. It yields the protein CASSVGPTGSNEQFF.

The V gene is TRBV18, the J gene TRBJ1-5; 12 bases map to TRBD1. The CDR3 runs to 17 residues. J was trimmed by 7 bases and V by 3 bases; bases with no gene match: 10. Germline V gene sequence: CDR1 KGHSH, CDR2 LQKENI. This chain's CDR3 is CASSPSSGTGGWQPQHF. CDR3 coding DNA: TGTGCCAGCTCACCTAGTTCCGGGACAGGGGGCTGGCAGCCCCAGCATTTT. The whole variable domain, filled in from reference TRBV18 and TRBJ1-5, reads NAGVMQNPRHLVRRRGQEARLRCSPMKGHSHVYWYRQLPEEGLKFMVYLQKENIIDESGMPKERFSAEFPKEGPSILRIQQVVRGDSAAYFCASSPSSGTGGWQPQHFGDGTRLSIL.

The genes are TRBV6-1 and TRBJ1-2, with a possible D match to TRBD1 (6 bases). The CDR3 spans 13 residues. Trimming took 3 bases from V and 8 from J, leaving 13 bases between them. CDR1 and CDR2 (germline): MNHNS, SASEGT. In DNA, the CDR3 is TGTGCCAGCAGTGATCTACAGGGTATCGGCTACACCTTC. Its protein product is CASSDLQGIGYTF.

The gene calls are TRBV7-8 and TRBJ2-7, with 9 bases fitting TRBD2. Germline CDR1 SGHVS, CDR2 FQNEAQ. V lost 0 bases, J lost 6 bases, and 9 bases stayed unmatched. The CDR3 runs to 16 residues. CDR3 DNA sequence: TGTGCCAGCAGCTTAGCCCCGTGGCGGGAGGGGTTCGAGCAGTACTTC. This sequence encodes CASSLAPWREGFEQYF.

This clone was observed a few times. This sequence joins TRBV28 and TRBJ1-5; no reliable D call. The CDR3 loop spans 15 amino acids. Germline V gene lookup returns CDR1 MDHEN and CDR2 SYDVKM. With 6 bases removed from V and 2 bases from J, the gap between germline ends came to 14 bases. The CDR3 loop is CASSLIHSGNQPQHF. DNA for the CDR3: TGTGCCAGCAGCTTAATACATTCGGGCAATCAGCCCCAGCATTTT.

V is TRBV28 and J is TRBJ1-2, with TRBD1 matching over 8 bases. Germline V gene sequence: CDR1 MDHEN, CDR2 SYDVKM. After removal of 4 bases from V and 0 bases from J, the junction contained 4 bases not matched to a gene. The CDR3 contains 15 residues. DNA of the CDR3: TGTGCCAGCAGTTCGTGGGGACAGGCTAACTATGGCTACACCTTC. Amino acids: CASSSWGQANYGYTF.

This chain uses TRBV5-5 with TRBJ2-2; 7 nucleotides match TRBD2. V trimming: 1 base; J trimming: 1 base; junction bases outside the gene matches: 4. The CDR3 runs to 16 residues. From germline, CDR1 is SGHKS and CDR2 YYEKEE (reference sequence). This CDR3 reads CASSLFSGENTGELFF. In DNA, the CDR3 is TGTGCCAGCAGCTTGTTCAGCGGGGAGAACACCGGGGAGCTGTTTTTT.

The gene calls are TRBV6-5 and TRBJ1-2, with D possibly TRBD1 on 5 matching bases. Trimming left V 7 bases short and J 8 bases short, with 20 bases between. Germline CDR1 and CDR2: MNHEY and SVGAGI. The CDR3 contains 14 residues. CDR3 sequence: CASTQRGVSRGYTF. The CDR3 DNA is TGTGCCAGCACTCAACGGGGGGTGTCTAGAGGCTACACCTTC.

Of note for this clone: Other DNA sequences in the sample encode the same CDR3. The chain is built from TRBV6-1 and TRBJ2-6; 9 bases match TRBD1. From germline, CDR1 is MNHNS and CDR2 SASEGT. CDR3 size: 15 residues. Trimming took 6 bases from V and 0 from J; bases not matched to a gene: 0. CDR3 in amino acids: CASRTGGSGANVLTF. DNA for the CDR3: TGTGCCAGCAGGACAGGGGGCTCTGGGGCCAACGTCCTGACTTTC.

The chain joins TRBV10-3 to TRBJ2-7, with 11 bases aligning to TRBD1. The germline CDR1 and CDR2 sequences are ENHRY and SYGVKD. The CDR3 extends over 15 amino acids. V gave up 5 bases and J gave up 2 bases; unmatched junction bases: 5. The CDR3 spells CAISPGTGGPYEQYF. The DNA for the CDR3 is TGTGCCATCAGTCCCGGGACAGGGGGGCCCTACGAGCAGTACTTC.

The gene calls are TRBV30 and TRBJ2-2, with 9 bases that match TRBD1. The germline CDR1 and CDR2 sequences are GTSNPN and SVGIG (reference sequence). CDR3 length equals 15 residues. With V trimmed by 4 bases and J by 5 bases, 8 bases remained unmatched. This CDR3 is CAWKIQGADTGELFF. CDR3 bases: TGTGCCTGGAAGATACAGGGGGCTGATACCGGGGAGCTGTTTTTT.